The 6 T cell receptor beta chains reported below all come from one sample, sequenced in a study of T-cell reconstitution after alpha-beta-depleted transplantation in children. Preparation of the TCRbeta library was carried out with unique molecular identifiers. From the PCR reads, TCRdb called clonotypes with MiXCR, one entry per CDR3 protein. This table has about 640,000 distinct CDR3 sequences, roughly 15% appearing once. Sequenced here: PBMCs from the stem cell graft donor, sampled from the stem cell graft. The source of these receptors is a human donor who donated a stem cell graft to a child with acute myeloid leukemia.

Ten or more counts support this clonotype. The genes are TRBV20-1 and TRBJ2-2; 8 nucleotides agree with TRBD1. This CDR3 has 13 amino acids. The trim removed 4 bases at V and 5 bases at J, leaving 3 bases unmatched. Germline CDR1 is DFQATT and CDR2 is SNEGSKA (reference sequence). CDR3 region: CSATGGATGELFF. The CDR3 DNA reads as TGCAGTGCTACAGGGGGCGCAACCGGGGAGCTGTTTTTT.

This clonotype was seen more than once but under ten times. V gene TRBV7-9 combines with J gene TRBJ2-1; D is unresolved. The CDR3 extends over 14 amino acids. Germline loops: CDR1 SEHNR, CDR2 FQNEAQ (reference sequence). V lost 7 bases, J lost 5 bases, and 15 bases lay in between. The chain's CDR3 is CASTAAVSNNEQFF. In DNA form, the CDR3 reads TGTGCCAGCACGGCGGCGGTTTCCAACAATGAGCAGTTCTTC.

At least ten counts were recorded for this clonotype. V and J are TRBV7-2 and TRBJ2-7; D assignment may be TRBD1 or TRBD2 (5 bases each). CDR1 and CDR2 from the germline V gene are SGHTA and FQGNSA. Trimming cost V 1 base and J 4 bases, with 14 bases left between them. The CDR3 has 15 amino acids. The CDR3 here is CASSLVGESTYEQYF. For the CDR3, the DNA is TGTGCCAGCAGCTTAGTGGGGGAGTCGACTTACGAGCAGTACTTC.

This clonotype appeared many times. This chain uses TRBV20-1 with TRBJ2-1; D not certain. The ends were cut back, 6 bases at V and 4 bases at J, with 7 bases in the middle. There are 11 residues in the CDR3. Germline loops: CDR1 DFQATT, CDR2 SNEGSKA (reference sequence). CDR3 sequence: CSASGYNEQFF. CDR3 nucleotide sequence: TGCAGTGCCTCGGGTTACAATGAGCAGTTCTTC.

This clonotype was counted ten times or more. The gene calls are TRBV7-2 and TRBJ1-2; TRBD1 aligns across 9 bases. The V gene end was trimmed by 6 bases and the J gene end by 2 bases; junction bases not matched to a gene: 10. CDR3 length equals 16 residues. The V gene's germline CDR1 is SGHTA and CDR2 FQGNSA. Here the CDR3 DNA reads TGTGCCAGCAGTTTGGTCCAGGGACAGGGAAACTATGGCTACACCTTC. As protein: CASSLVQGQGNYGYTF.

The chain recombines TRBV29-1 with TRBJ2-5; no clear D gene. Trimming took 4 bases from V and 5 from J, leaving 20 bases between them. CDR1 is SQVTM and CDR2 is ANQGSEA in the germline V gene. The CDR3 contains 15 residues. CDR3 protein: CSVVPSSLLGETQYF. DNA of the CDR3: TGCAGCGTTGTCCCATCGTCCCTACTGGGGGAGACCCAGTACTTC.